A single sample is the source of the 29 T cell receptor beta chains below, sequenced in a study of blood T cell repertoires in COVID-19. Assay: immunoSEQ multiplex PCR; the TCRdb copy retains only in-frame clones and omits some. The data contain about 400,000 clones, around nine tenths of them seen just once; the ten biggest clones take up around 9.3%. Sequencing input: PBMCs or T cells enriched from blood (not recorded which). These receptors were obtained from a woman in her forties or fifties who had recovered from COVID-19.

The chain joins TRBV4-3 to TRBJ1-1, with D unresolved. Trimming took off 0 bases at V and 0 bases at J, with 17 bases between the two ends. There are 18 residues in the CDR3. Per germline, CDR1 LGHNA and CDR2 YSLEER. The CDR3 sequence is CASSQDDPGTQMNTEAFF. CDR3 in DNA: TGCGCCAGCAGCCAAGATGACCCAGGTACTCAAATGAACACTGAAGCTTTCTTT.

This sequence joins TRBV7-9 and TRBJ1-2; D possibly corresponds to TRBD1 (5 bases). Trimming pared 5 bases from V and 7 bases from J, leaving 14 bases between. The germline V gene encodes CDR1 SEHNR and CDR2 FQNEAQ (reference sequence). The CDR3 totals 13 residues. The CDR3 coding sequence is TGTGCCAGCAGCCAAGGGGAGGTCTTTGGCTACACCTTC. Its protein product is CASSQGEVFGYTF.

The chain has TRBV6-5 and TRBJ1-5, with D unclear. The CDR3 covers 16 residues. The V gene's germline CDR1 is MNHEY and CDR2 SVGAGI. V lost 0 bases and J lost 2, with 11 bases in between. The CDR3 sequence is CASSYSTPGGNQPQHF. CDR3 nucleotides: TGTGCCAGCAGTTACTCTACCCCGGGAGGCAATCAGCCCCAGCATTTT.

This rearrangement joins TRBV6-5 to TRBJ2-2; maybe TRBD1 (5 bases). This CDR3 has 14 amino acids. CDR1 is MNHEY, CDR2 SVGAGI, per germline. V was pared by 7 bases and J by 6 bases, with 15 bases between. The CDR3 loop reads CASKGSRAAGELFF. The DNA for the CDR3 is TGTGCCAGCAAGGGAAGCAGGGCTGCCGGGGAGCTGTTTTTT.

The CDR3 spells CASSQVARGNEQFF. DNA of the CDR3: TGCGCCAGCAGCCAAGTCGCCAGGGGCAATGAGCAGTTCTTC. The chain combines TRBV4-1 with TRBJ2-1, with D possibly TRBD1 on 6 matching bases. The CDR3 spans 14 residues. CDR1 is MGHRA, CDR2 YSYEKL, per germline. Trimming pared 1 base from V and 6 bases from J, leaving 10 bases between.

The rearrangement links TRBV4-1 to TRBJ1-1; perhaps TRBD1 as D (5 bases). The CDR3 has 17 residues. Per germline, CDR1 MGHRA and CDR2 YSYEKL. The V gene lost 2 bases and the J gene lost 3 bases, with 19 bases spanning the gap. This CDR3 is CASSQSTETVAHTEAFF. The CDR3 DNA reads TGCGCCAGCAGCCAATCGACAGAGACCGTGGCCCACACTGAAGCTTTCTTT.

This chain's CDR3 is CASSFLRQGSYEQYF. CDR3 sequence (DNA): TGTGCCAGCAGTTTTTTGAGACAGGGGAGTTACGAGCAGTACTTC. The chain employs TRBV28 and TRBJ2-7; 8 bases agree with TRBD1. Germline V gene data show CDR1 as MDHEN and CDR2 as SYDVKM. The CDR3 sequence is 15 residues long. The trim removed 3 bases at V and 4 bases at J, leaving 8 bases unmatched.

In nucleotides, the CDR3 is TGTGCCAGCAGCCGCAGCAGGGGGCTAAACACTGAAGCTTTCTTT. It is translated as CASSRSRGLNTEAFF. The gene calls are TRBV4-2 and TRBJ1-1, with 8 bases identical to TRBD1. The V and J ends lost 4 bases and 2 bases, in that order; junction bases with no gene match: 6. The length of the CDR3 is 15 residues. Looked up from germline, CDR1 is LGHNA and CDR2 is YNFKEQ.

V gene TRBV7-3 combines with J gene TRBJ1-1; D is possibly TRBD1 (6 bases). Germline V gives CDR1 SGHTA, CDR2 FQGTGA. The CDR3 is 12 residues long. The germline V and J ends were trimmed by 4 bases and 8 bases, with 11 bases remaining between them. CDR3 nucleotides: TGTGCCAGCAGCTCATCCCAGGGGGAAGCTTTCTTT. It encodes CASSSSQGEAFF. Drawing the rest from reference TRBV7-3 and TRBJ1-1, the complete variable domain is GAGVSQTPSNKVTEKGKYVELRCDPISGHTALYWYRQSLGQGPEFLIYFQGTGAADDSGLPNDRFFAVRPEGSVSTLKIQRTERGDSAVYLCASSSSQGEAFFGQGTRLTVV.

The J gene is TRBJ2-3, the V gene TRBV4-2, with a tentative D call TRBD1 (6 bases). This CDR3 region has 13 residues. The V end was cut by 1 base, the J end by 6 bases, with 8 bases between. Germline lookup yields CDR1 LGHNA and CDR2 YNFKEQ. The CDR3 loop reads CASSQATGDTQYF. CDR3 nucleotide sequence: TGTGCCAGCAGCCAAGCAACAGGGGATACGCAGTATTTT.

This chain joins TRBV19 and TRBJ2-2; D possibly corresponds to TRBD1 (5 bases). The length of the CDR3 is 13 residues. Trimming removed 8 bases at V and 6 bases at J, with 13 bases between. Germline V gives CDR1 LNHDA, CDR2 SQIVND (reference sequence). DNA of the CDR3: TGTGCCAGTCATTGGACACCGCCCGGGGAGCTGTTTTTT. Its translation is CASHWTPPGELFF.

The chain couples TRBV5-1 to TRBJ1-5, with unresolved D. Germline lookup yields CDR1 SGHRS and CDR2 YFSETQ. Trimming cost V 0 bases and J 0 bases, with 10 bases left between them. The CDR3 totals 16 residues. The CDR3 nucleotides are TGCGCCAGCAGCTTGGAGGGAGGGATTAGCAATCAGCCCCAGCATTTT. Translated: CASSLEGGISNQPQHF.

V and J are TRBV7-2 and TRBJ2-7; 8 bases are a match to TRBD2. This CDR3 region has 17 residues. In germline, CDR1 is SGHTA, CDR2 FQGNSA. The junction had 7 bases not matched to a gene; V was cut back by 0 bases and J by 0 bases. The CDR3: CASSLALAGGSSYEQYF. The CDR3 DNA follows: TGTGCCAGCAGCTTAGCGCTGGCGGGGGGATCCTCCTACGAGCAGTACTTC.

The chain joins TRBV7-3 to TRBJ2-2; the match to TRBD1 covers 11 bases. The length of the CDR3 is 16 residues. The V gene end was trimmed by 2 bases and the J gene end by 5 bases; junction bases not matched to a gene: 4. In germline, CDR1 is SGHTA, CDR2 FQGTGA. CDR3 sequence: CASSLAGTGGTGELFF. The DNA for the CDR3 is TGTGCCAGCAGCTTAGCCGGGACAGGGGGGACCGGGGAGCTGTTTTTT.

The V and J genes are TRBV4-3 and TRBJ1-5; D gene uncertain. The CDR3 is 15 residues long. The germline CDR1 and CDR2 sequences are LGHNA and YSLEER. V was pared by 1 base and J by 6 bases, with 13 bases between. In DNA, the CDR3 is TGCGCCAGCAGCCAAGTTATGCAGGCAGGTCAGCCCCAGCATTTT. It is translated as CASSQVMQAGQPQHF.

The chain joins TRBV30 to TRBJ2-7; tentatively, D is TRBD2 (5 bases). Germline V gene sequence: CDR1 GTSNPN, CDR2 SVGIG (reference sequence). The CDR3 covers 11 residues. V was pared by 0 bases and J by 7 bases, with 7 bases between. CDR3 in amino acids: CAWSVLVEQYF. The CDR3 DNA is TGTGCCTGGAGTGTACTAGTGGAGCAGTACTTC.

This chain connects TRBV2 to TRBJ1-2; 9 nucleotides match TRBD1. V shed 3 bases, J shed 7 bases, and the junction held 12 bases outside the gene matches. The germline gives CDR1 SNHLY, CDR2 FYNNEI. This CDR3 spans 16 amino acids. The chain's CDR3 is CASSDGDRVALSGYTF. The DNA of the CDR3 is TGTGCCAGCAGTGACGGGGACAGGGTAGCCCTCAGTGGCTACACCTTC.

The rearrangement uses TRBV28 and TRBJ2-2; tentative D call: TRBD2 (5 bases). Germline V gene lookup returns CDR1 MDHEN and CDR2 SYDVKM. The CDR3 has 14 residues. Trimming pared 6 bases from V and 7 bases from J, leaving 15 bases between. The CDR3 spells CASRADYSGGELFF. The CDR3 DNA reads as TGTGCCAGCAGGGCAGACTATTCTGGCGGGGAGCTGTTTTTT.

V gene TRBV13 combines with J gene TRBJ1-1; 7 bases map to TRBD1. The V segment lost 5 bases and the J segment 3 bases; nucleotides outside the gene matches: 6. The CDR3 contains 14 residues. CDR1 is PRHDT and CDR2 is FYEKMQ in the germline V gene (reference sequence). DNA for the CDR3: TGTGCCAGCAGCCTCGGACAGGCCTACACTGAAGCTTTCTTT. Its translation is CASSLGQAYTEAFF.

The chain uses TRBV5-5 and TRBJ2-3, with TRBD2 matching 11 bases. The V segment lost 5 bases and the J segment 2 bases; nucleotides outside the gene matches: 7. Germline V gene sequence: CDR1 SGHKS, CDR2 YYEKEE (reference sequence). CDR3 length: 16 residues. The CDR3 is CASRALAGGTTDTQYF. For the CDR3, the DNA is TGTGCCAGCAGGGCTCTAGCGGGGGGCACCACAGATACGCAGTATTTT.

This clone was detected only once. This CDR3 reads CSVLGNTGELFF. The CDR3, as DNA: TGCAGCGTTCTCGGGAACACCGGGGAGCTGTTTTTT. J is TRBJ2-2 and V is TRBV29-1; D call uncertain. CDR3 length: 12 residues. Germline lookup yields CDR1 SQVTM and CDR2 ANQGSEA. Between the trimmed V and J ends, which lost 5 bases and 1 base, there was a span of 5 bases.

This sequence joins TRBV27 and TRBJ2-7, with 7 bases fitting TRBD1. Germline lookup yields CDR1 MNHEY and CDR2 SMNVEV (reference sequence). With V trimmed by 6 bases and J by 4 bases, 9 bases remained unmatched. The CDR3 has 14 residues. CDR3 DNA: TGTGCCAGCAGGTCGAGGGGGCAGGTATACGAGCAGTACTTC. This gives the protein CASRSRGQVYEQYF.

This rearrangement joins TRBV6-5 to TRBJ2-7; 8 positions match TRBD2. The CDR3 covers 13 residues. The germline CDR1 and CDR2 sequences are MNHEY and SVGAGI. J gave up 3 bases and V 6 bases, and 4 bases lay outside the gene matches. The CDR3 DNA sequence: TGTGCCAGCAGGTCCGGGGGGGTCTACGAGCAGTACTTC. Its protein is CASRSGGVYEQYF.

The chain combines TRBV25-1 with TRBJ1-3, with unresolved D. Per the germline V gene, CDR1 is MGHDK and CDR2 is SYGVNS. V gave up 6 bases and J gave up 0 bases, with 6 bases separating them. The CDR3 contains 13 residues. CDR3 amino acids: CASSRSSGNTIYF. CDR3 DNA: TGTGCCAGCAGCCGGAGCTCTGGAAACACCATATATTTT.

The genes are TRBV7-9 and TRBJ1-3; D call uncertain. CDR3 length equals 19 residues. V lost 4 bases to trimming and J lost 0 bases, with 22 bases between them. The V gene's germline CDR1 is SEHNR and CDR2 FQNEAQ (reference sequence). CDR3 bases: TGTGCCAGCAGCTCCAGGCGCTACCCTACCCTAGCCTCTGGAAACACCATATATTTT. Encoded protein: CASSSRRYPTLASGNTIYF.

The chain employs TRBV28 and TRBJ1-2; 7 bases are shared with TRBD1. Germline V CDR1 and CDR2: MDHEN, SYDVKM. V lost 5 bases, J lost 4 bases, and 13 bases stayed unmatched. The CDR3 has 16 residues. DNA of the CDR3: TGTGCCAGCAGTCGGGACAGCCCCCATAGAGGCTATGGCTACACCTTC. It translates to CASSRDSPHRGYGYTF.

This clone was observed a single time. This chain uses TRBV5-1 with TRBJ2-3; TRBD2 matches at 8 bases. Germline CDR1 SGHRS, CDR2 YFSETQ. The CDR3 runs 16 residues. V lost 4 bases and J lost 2; bases outside the gene matches: 9. The CDR3 is CASSPGWRGDTDTQYF. The CDR3 DNA is TGCGCCAGCAGCCCGGGGTGGCGGGGGGACACAGATACGCAGTATTTT.

The V call is TRBV4-3, the J call TRBJ1-1; D perhaps matches TRBD1 (5 bases). This CDR3 comprises 15 residues. Germline V gene sequence: CDR1 LGHNA, CDR2 YSLEER. Trimming took 0 bases from V and 7 from J, leaving 15 bases between them. The CDR3 here is CASSQDNKGLLEAFF. CDR3 DNA sequence: TGCGCCAGCAGCCAAGATAATAAGGGACTCCTTGAAGCTTTCTTT.

This clone was seen a handful of times. This sequence joins TRBV2 and TRBJ2-1; 9 nucleotides line up with TRBD2. Trimming took 0 bases from V and 2 from J; bases not matched to a gene: 11. Germline V gene lookup returns CDR1 SNHLY and CDR2 FYNNEI. There are 19 residues in the CDR3. The CDR3 sequence: CASSEARLASGEAYNEQFF. CDR3 nucleotide sequence: TGTGCCAGCAGTGAAGCGCGACTAGCTAGCGGGGAGGCCTACAATGAGCAGTTCTTC.